The TCR beta chain under discussion was sequenced for a study of T cell changes during pregnancy in multiple sclerosis. Sequencing was performed with immunoSEQ multiplex PCR; in TCRdb, only in-frame clones are kept and a portion is missing. Of around 100,000 clones listed, approximately 92% are singletons. Deletions cut 3 bases from V and 5 bases from J, with 16 bases between. The CDR3 totals 15 residues. Germline V gene lookup returns CDR1 KGHSH and CDR2 LQKENI. The specimen comprised peripheral blood, sampled after pregnancy. This TCR was recovered from a female donor with multiple sclerosis, enrolled in a pregnancy study. This chain links TRBV18 with TRBJ1-1; D unresolved. CDR3 protein: CASSPAFSSITEAFF. Written as DNA, the CDR3 is TGTGCCAGCTCACCTGCATTTAGCAGTATAACTGAAGCTTTCTTT.